The rows below give T cell receptor beta chains drawn from one sample of a study of identical twins. TCRdb recomputed calls from the 5' RACE reads with MiXCR, one row per CDR3 protein. This sample has fewer than 250,000 distinct CDR3 sequences, with around 8% found just once. This sample was shared with a second study, whose subject was yellow fever vaccine responses in identical twins.

The sequencing sample was made of memory (CD45RO+) T cells sorted from blood. These receptors were obtained from a woman aged 18-30 years in good health. Both conserved end residues are part of each CDR3. Each record gives: J gene, clone size, V gene, D gene, CDR3 DNA, CDR3 protein. D genes are given only for firm matches. Some rows have no size entry. The others give once, few or many, or a class for an expanded clone.

>TRBJ1-2|.|TRBV20-1|.
TGCAGTGCTAGGGGGAGGAATGGCTACACCTTC
CSARGRNGYTF
>TRBJ2-5|.|TRBV25-1|.
TGTGCCAGCAGTGAAGCAGGGCCCCAAGAGACCCAGTACTTC
CASSEAGPQETQYF
>TRBJ2-3|.|TRBV29-1|TRBD2
TGCAGCGTTGGGGGACTAGCGGGAGTATTAGCAGATACGCAGTATTTT
CSVGGLAGVLADTQYF
>TRBJ2-5|.|TRBV5-1|.
TGCGCCAGCAGCTTGGCCGGTATAGGGGTAATAGAGACCCAGTACTTC
CASSLAGIGVIETQYF
>TRBJ2-5|few|TRBV20-1|TRBD2
TGCAGTGCCCTTAGCGGGATAGAGACCCAGTACTTC
CSALSGIETQYF
>TRBJ1-5|.|TRBV12-3/TRBV12-4|TRBD1
TGTGCCAGCAGCACGGACAGGGAAGATCAGCCCCAGCATTTT
CASSTDREDQPQHF
>TRBJ1-1|many|TRBV2|.
TGTGCCAGCATCCGGGGGAACACTGAAGCTTTCTTT
CASIRGNTEAFF
>TRBJ2-1|few|TRBV20-1|.
TGCAGTGCTAGAGTATCTGGACCCAATGAGCAGTTCTTC
CSARVSGPNEQFF
>TRBJ1-5|many|TRBV20-1|TRBD1
TGCAGTGCTACGCTGGACAGGGGAGGACAGCCCCAGCATTTT
CSATLDRGGQPQHF
>TRBJ2-5|.|TRBV20-1|.
TGCAGTGCTAGAGACCCCGACCAAGAGACCCAGTACTTC
CSARDPDQETQYF